A selection of T cell receptor beta chains follows, all from one sample in a study of OX40 agonist ivuxolimab in advanced cancers. Some clones are missing from TCRdb's copy, which holds only in-frame ones; the method was immunoSEQ multiplex PCR. The data show 49,000 or so clones, around 88% seen once. The source was CD4+ or CD8+ T cells sorted from blood, collected in a trial of the OX40 agonist ivuxolimab. The receptors originated from an adult with an advanced solid tumor such as melanoma, head and neck, liver or kidney cancer. CDR3s include the opening cysteine and the closing phenylalanine or tryptophan. The order of the fields is CDR3 protein, D gene, V gene, J gene. D genes are given only for firm matches.

CATHTGTAGNTIYF,TRBD1,TRBV5-6,TRBJ1-3
CASTRTSGIYEQYF,TRBD2,TRBV19,TRBJ2-7
CASSPFAGGSTGELFF,TRBD2,TRBV9,TRBJ2-2
CASSIGTGGGPNSPLHF,TRBD1,TRBV9,TRBJ1-6
CASSLEAAGKETQYF,-,TRBV7-6,TRBJ2-5
CASSWGDRGKTQYF,TRBD1,TRBV11-2,TRBJ2-5
CASSSTSGGPNTEAFF,TRBD1,TRBV9,TRBJ1-1
CSVENRNTEAFF,-,TRBV29-1,TRBJ1-1
CASSPAGAETQYF,TRBD2,TRBV7-7,TRBJ2-5
CASSRAGAGFNTGELFF,TRBD2,TRBV28,TRBJ2-2
CASSGPGGSGSTGELFF,TRBD2,TRBV25-1,TRBJ2-2
CSVEGEGGTDTQYF,-,TRBV29-1,TRBJ2-3
CASSQAGSGSYNYEQYF,TRBD2,TRBV4-1,TRBJ2-7
CASSLGGVVSTDTQYF,-,TRBV28,TRBJ2-3
CASSLTLANYGYTF,-,TRBV27,TRBJ1-2
CASSPFARRETQYF,-,TRBV28,TRBJ2-5
CASSQGLAQNSYEQYF,TRBD2,TRBV9,TRBJ2-7
CASSPAPLASDTGELFF,-,TRBV11-3,TRBJ2-2
CASSDKALGTDTQYF,-,TRBV6-5,TRBJ2-3
CAWSPDMDSYNEQFF,-,TRBV30,TRBJ2-1
CASSLGLRATETF,-,TRBV5-1,TRBJ2-7
CASSSGPTDTQYF,-,TRBV5-1,TRBJ2-3
CASSLGGADNEQFF,-,TRBV5-1,TRBJ2-1
CASSPHPEPYNEQFF,-,TRBV11-2,TRBJ2-1
CASSWDGEETQYF,-,TRBV11-2,TRBJ2-5
CASSYRGSGANVLTF,TRBD1,TRBV28,TRBJ2-6
CAISGSPGQGDSYEQYF,TRBD1,TRBV10-3,TRBJ2-7
CASSQPSYEQYF,-,TRBV23-1,TRBJ2-7